A single sample gave rise to the 23 T cell receptor beta chains below, sequenced in a study of CD8+ T cells in alopecia areata (dated by TCRdb to the late 2010s). Libraries were made using the immunoSEQ multiplex PCR assay. RNA was extracted from all samples and reverse transcribed into cDNA, which served as template for TCR sequencing. TCRdb's version of the immuneACCESS table is confined to in-frame rearrangements and falls short of the full clone set. An unresolved V gene accounts for under half of the shortfall where checked; the remainder is of unknown origin. For this sample there are over 100,000 clones; approximately 49% appear just once. The top ten clones comprise 15% to 20% of the sample. What the time point label conveys for this sample: baseline before oral tofacitinib. Here the sequenced sample was CD8+ T cells sorted from blood, taken at week 0. These TCRs come from a human donor with alopecia areata.

This clone was seen a few times. The chain has TRBV7-9 and TRBJ1-1; possibly TRBD1 for D (6 bases). This CDR3 is built from 12 residues. Trimming took 8 bases from V and 5 from J, leaving 12 bases between them. Germline CDR1 and CDR2: SEHNR and FQNEAQ (reference sequence). CDR3 nucleotides: TGTGCCAGCCACACAGGGTTGACTGAAGCTTTCTTT. Its protein product is CASHTGLTEAFF.

The J gene is TRBJ1-1, the V gene TRBV27, with D hard to call. The V gene's germline CDR1 is MNHEY and CDR2 SMNVEV (reference sequence). The CDR3 has 13 residues. V lost 6 bases and J lost 1, with 9 bases in between. The chain's CDR3 is CASSDLQNTEAFF. CDR3 in DNA: TGTGCCAGCAGCGATCTACAGAACACTGAAGCTTTCTTT.

In this sample, this clone turned up once. This chain connects TRBV7-9 to TRBJ1-2; D gene ambiguous. V was clipped by 3 bases and J by 6 bases, with 11 bases between them. The CDR3 is made up of 13 amino acids. The germline CDR1 and CDR2 sequences are SEHNR and FQNEAQ (reference sequence). CDR3 bases: TGTGCCAGCAGCTTTCTCGGCTACAATGGCTACACCTTC. It codes for CASSFLGYNGYTF.

In its sample, this clone was seen a few times. The chain joins TRBV5-6 to TRBJ2-3; 13 nucleotides line up with TRBD2. V lost 5 bases, J lost 7 bases, and 7 bases stayed unmatched. CDR1 is SGHDT and CDR2 is YYEEEE in the germline V gene. The length of the CDR3 is 15 residues. CDR3 amino acids: CASSSGTSGAHTQYF. The CDR3 DNA reads TGTGCCAGCAGTTCCGGGACTAGCGGGGCGCATACGCAGTATTTT.

The genes are TRBV30 and TRBJ1-1; a weak D match, TRBD1 (6 bases). V was clipped by 2 bases and J by 8 bases, with 18 bases between them. The germline V gene has CDR1 GTSNPN and CDR2 SVGIG (reference sequence). CDR3 length: 14 amino acids. This CDR3 is CAWSKGGPGYEAFF. Here the CDR3 DNA reads TGTGCCTGGAGTAAAGGGGGGCCGGGGTACGAAGCTTTCTTT.

This chain links TRBV13 with TRBJ2-5, with TRBD1 as a possible D gene (6 bases). Germline V gives CDR1 PRHDT, CDR2 FYEKMQ (reference sequence). There are 14 residues in the CDR3. Trimming took off 5 bases at V and 3 bases at J, with 13 bases between the two ends. The CDR3 sequence: CASSAREGEETQYF. The DNA of the CDR3 is TGTGCCAGCAGCGCACGCGAGGGGGAAGAGACCCAGTACTTC.

CDR3 DNA sequence: TGCGCCAGCAGCCCAGTAGCCTTGAACACTGAAGCTTTCTTT. Residues: CASSPVALNTEAFF. The rearrangement links TRBV4-1 to TRBJ1-1; the D is unclear. CDR1 and CDR2 from the germline V gene are MGHRA and YSYEKL. The CDR3 has 14 amino acids. V gave up 4 bases and J gave up 0 bases, with 9 bases separating them.

The rearrangement joins TRBV6-5 to TRBJ2-5; D is uncertain. The V end lost 2 bases, the J end lost 2 bases, and 6 bases lay between the germline ends. The CDR3 consists of 13 residues. Germline V lookup: CDR1 MNHEY, CDR2 SVGAGI. The CDR3, as DNA: TGTGCCAGCAGTTACCGGAAGCAAGAGACCCAGTACTTC. The encoded protein is CASSYRKQETQYF.

The table lists this clone with a few counts. V and J are TRBV10-2 and TRBJ2-7; D unresolved. Germline V gene sequence: CDR1 WSHSY, CDR2 SAAADI. V was shortened by 0 bases and J by 3 bases, with 15 bases between the two germline ends. The CDR3 covers 16 residues. CDR3 DNA sequence: TGCGCCAGCAGTGAGTCTTTGAAGTTGCGAGGCTACGAGCAGTACTTC. It encodes CASSESLKLRGYEQYF.

This rearrangement joins TRBV15 to TRBJ2-7; TRBD1 aligns across 9 bases. Trimming removed 5 bases from V and 0 bases from J; junction bases left unmatched: 2. This CDR3 comprises 14 residues. CDR1 and CDR2 from the germline V gene are LNHNV and YYDKDF (reference sequence). DNA of the CDR3: TGTGCCACCAGCTCGGGACAGGGCTCCTACGAGCAGTACTTC. The encoded protein is CATSSGQGSYEQYF.

The chain uses TRBV29-1 and TRBJ1-2; a possible D gene is TRBD1 (6 bases). CDR3 length: 13 amino acids. V lost 4 bases, J lost 1 base, and 10 bases lay in between. The germline V gene encodes CDR1 SQVTM and CDR2 ANQGSEA. The CDR3 DNA reads TGCAGCGTTGCACCGGACAGTAACTATGGCTACACCTTC. Translating it yields CSVAPDSNYGYTF.

The chain couples TRBV27 to TRBJ2-3, with D possibly TRBD2 on 6 matching bases. The CDR3 spans 16 residues. The germline CDR1 and CDR2 sequences are MNHEY and SMNVEV (reference sequence). With 0 bases removed from V and 0 bases from J, the gap between germline ends came to 10 bases. The CDR3 nucleotides are TGTGCCAGCAGTTTATCCGCGACTAGAAGCACAGATACGCAGTATTTT. Protein: CASSLSATRSTDTQYF.

V is TRBV13 and J is TRBJ2-1; D is undetermined. The CDR3 covers 14 residues. In germline, CDR1 is PRHDT, CDR2 FYEKMQ (reference sequence). The V and J ends lost 4 bases and 9 bases respectively, with 16 bases between them. For the CDR3, the DNA is TGTGCCAGCAGCTCCCTCGGGCCTTTAGGTGAGCAGTTCTTC. Protein product: CASSSLGPLGEQFF.

The chain carries TRBV5-6 and TRBJ2-1; D unclear. The germline V gene encodes CDR1 SGHDT and CDR2 YYEEEE. With 3 bases removed from V and 8 bases from J, the gap between germline ends came to 9 bases. CDR3 length: 12 residues. Here the CDR3 DNA reads TGTGCCAGCAGCTGGCGGTATGATGAGCAGTTCTTC. Translating gives CASSWRYDEQFF. Looking up the rest from reference TRBV5-6 and TRBJ2-1 gives the full variable domain: DAGVTQSPTHLIKTRGQQVTLRCSPKSGHDTVSWYQQALGQGPQFIFQYYEEEERQRGNFPDRFSGHQFPNYSSELNVNALLLGDSALYLCASSWRYDEQFFGPGTRLTVL.

CDR3 sequence reads: CASREGVGETQYF. In nucleotides, the CDR3 is TGTGCCAGCAGGGAGGGGGTCGGAGAGACCCAGTACTTC. The chain couples TRBV7-9 to TRBJ2-5, with D perhaps being TRBD1 or TRBD2 (6 bases each). The CDR3 spans 13 residues. Germline values: CDR1 SEHNR, CDR2 FQNEAQ (reference sequence). The germline V and J ends were trimmed by 6 bases and 4 bases, with 12 bases remaining between them. Complete variable domain (other parts from reference TRBV7-9 and TRBJ2-5): DTGVSQNPRHKITKRGQNVTFRCDPISEHNRLYWYRQTLGQGPEFLTYFQNEAQLEKSRLLSDRFSAERPKGSFSTLEIQRTEQGDSAMYLCASREGVGETQYFGPGTRLLVL.

This chain joins TRBV2 and TRBJ2-7; 7 nucleotides agree with TRBD1. Trimming took 2 bases from V and 3 from J; bases not matched to a gene: 7. CDR3 length: 15 amino acids. Germline V gene lookup returns CDR1 SNHLY and CDR2 FYNNEI. The CDR3 nucleotides are TGTGCCAGCAGTGAACCAGACAGGGAAGGCTACGAGCAGTACTTC. Its translation is CASSEPDREGYEQYF.

The V call is TRBV7-9, the J call TRBJ2-2; TRBD2 matches at 10 bases. The V gene end was trimmed by 5 bases and the J gene end by 6 bases; junction bases not matched to a gene: 9. Looked up from germline, CDR1 is SEHNR and CDR2 is FQNEAQ (reference sequence). There are 16 residues in the CDR3. CDR3 nucleotides: TGTGCCAGCAGCCGATCCGGGACTAGCGCCCCCGGGGAGCTGTTTTTT. It codes for CASSRSGTSAPGELFF.

This clone was picked up a small number of times. V and J are TRBV9 and TRBJ2-7; TRBD1 aligns across 11 bases. J lost 5 bases, V lost 2 bases, and 9 bases had no gene match. The CDR3 contains 16 residues. Germline V lookup: CDR1 SGDLS, CDR2 YYNGEE. In DNA, the CDR3 is TGTGCCAGCAGCGTCCGCACAGGACAGGGGGCACACGAGCAGTACTTC. Amino acid sequence: CASSVRTGQGAHEQYF.

Ten or more counts support this clone. The chain is built from TRBV29-1 and TRBJ1-3; D is unclear. The CDR3 contains 12 residues. The germline V gene encodes CDR1 SQVTM and CDR2 ANQGSEA. Trimming took off 6 bases at V and 4 bases at J, with 10 bases between the two ends. CDR3 loop: CSVLMRGNTIYF. The CDR3 nucleotides are TGCAGCGTCCTAATGAGAGGAAACACCATATATTTT.

The rearrangement joins TRBV29-1 to TRBJ2-1, with 9 bases that match TRBD2. The germline V gene encodes CDR1 SQVTM and CDR2 ANQGSEA. The CDR3 extends over 19 amino acids. Unmatched junction bases numbered 19, after V lost 7 bases and J lost 0 bases. The CDR3 DNA follows: TGCAGCGGGATAGCGGGGGAGCCCCCGTTCCCCCCCTCCTACAATGAGCAGTTCTTC. This gives the protein CSGIAGEPPFPPSYNEQFF.

In its sample, this clone was seen a few times. J is TRBJ1-2 and V is TRBV29-1, with 7 bases aligning to TRBD1. The CDR3 has 12 residues. The germline V gene has CDR1 SQVTM and CDR2 ANQGSEA. The junction had 8 bases not matched to a gene; V was cut back by 7 bases and J by 6 bases. Here the CDR3 DNA reads TGCAGCGCAGGACAGGATGTTCATGGCTACACCTTC. Amino acid sequence: CSAGQDVHGYTF.

This clone has more than one count but fewer than ten. This sequence joins TRBV29-1 and TRBJ2-7, with 9 bases aligning to TRBD1. This CDR3 spans 16 amino acids. V lost 7 bases to trimming and J lost 0 bases; unmatched junction nucleotides: 13. Germline CDR1 and CDR2: SQVTM and ANQGSEA. The CDR3 DNA is TGCAGCGCCCTCGTGGACAGGGGATCCCTCTCCTACGAGCAGTACTTC. This codes for CSALVDRGSLSYEQYF.

The rearrangement links TRBV30 to TRBJ1-1, with D unresolved. CDR3 length equals 15 residues. Trimming took 4 bases from V and 11 from J, leaving 26 bases between them. Germline V gene lookup returns CDR1 GTSNPN and CDR2 SVGIG (reference sequence). The CDR3 bases are TGTGCCTGGACCATACACGCGACGGGGAGAGTAGGTGCTTTCTTT. Residues: CAWTIHATGRVGAFF.